Each of the 3 T cell receptor beta chains below was sequenced from the same sample in a study of a mutant IDH1 vaccine in newly diagnosed glioma. This table comes from immunoSEQ multiplex PCR, and its TCRdb copy is limited to in-frame clones, with some not included. The sample consists of some 71,000 clones, about 88% of them appearing once. Time point indicated: week 35, safety follow-up. Each dose delivered 300 ug of mutant IDH1 20-mer peptide subcutaneously with imiquimod. Their specific antigens are unknown. The sequenced sample was PBMCs, obtained from a glioma patient whose treatment included an IDH1 peptide vaccine. The receptors were sampled from a man aged 30-40 years with glioma.

This clone was detected once. The chain joins TRBV18 to TRBJ1-2; 8 bases align to TRBD1. Germline lookup yields CDR1 KGHSH and CDR2 LQKENI. CDR3 length equals 15 residues. With 2 bases clipped from V and 8 bases from J, the junction kept 10 bases outside the gene matches. CDR3 sequence reads: CASSPLDRAAEGYTF. The CDR3 DNA sequence: TGTGCCAGCTCACCATTGGACAGGGCGGCCGAGGGCTACACCTTC. Looking up the rest from reference TRBV18 and TRBJ1-2 gives the full variable domain: NAGVMQNPRHLVRRRGQEARLRCSPMKGHSHVYWYRQLPEEGLKFMVYLQKENIIDESGMPKERFSAEFPKEGPSILRIQQVVRGDSAAYFCASSPLDRAAEGYTFGSGTRLTVV.

The chain couples TRBV27 to TRBJ2-3; 9 bases are a match to TRBD2. The J segment lost 6 bases and the V segment lost 2 bases, leaving 9 bases of the junction unmatched. This CDR3 is built from 16 residues. Germline V gene data show CDR1 as MNHEY and CDR2 as SMNVEV (reference sequence). CDR3 DNA sequence: TGTGCCAGCAGTTTAGTGGGTAGCGGGAGACGCGATACGCAGTATTTT. Encoded protein: CASSLVGSGRRDTQYF.

V gene TRBV7-9 combines with J gene TRBJ1-2; D possibly corresponds to TRBD1 (5 bases). V was clipped by 7 bases and J by 4 bases, with 16 bases between them. The CDR3 runs 14 residues. CDR1 SEHNR and CDR2 FQNEAQ come from the germline V gene (reference sequence). The CDR3 nucleotides read TGTGCCAGCACCGTGGGTGGGGGTTCCTATGGCTACACCTTC. Residues: CASTVGGGSYGYTF.